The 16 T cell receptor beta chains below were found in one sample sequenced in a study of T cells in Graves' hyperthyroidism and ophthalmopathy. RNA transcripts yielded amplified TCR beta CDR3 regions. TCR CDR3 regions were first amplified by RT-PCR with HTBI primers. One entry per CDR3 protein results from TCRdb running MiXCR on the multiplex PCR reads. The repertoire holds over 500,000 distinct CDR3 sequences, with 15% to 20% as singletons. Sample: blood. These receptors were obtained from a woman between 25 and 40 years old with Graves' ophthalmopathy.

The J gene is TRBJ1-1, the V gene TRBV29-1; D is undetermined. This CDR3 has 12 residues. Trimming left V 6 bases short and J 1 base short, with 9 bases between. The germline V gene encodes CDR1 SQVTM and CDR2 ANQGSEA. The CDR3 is CSVERGNTEAFF. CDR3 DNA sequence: TGCAGCGTGGAGCGTGGGAACACTGAAGCTTTCTTT.

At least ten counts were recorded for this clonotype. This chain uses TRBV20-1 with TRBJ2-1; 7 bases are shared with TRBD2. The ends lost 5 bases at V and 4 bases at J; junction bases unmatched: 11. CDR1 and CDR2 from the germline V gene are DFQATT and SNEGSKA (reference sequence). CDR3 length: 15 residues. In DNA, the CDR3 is TGCAGTGCTCCTGTAAGCGGGAAAGGATACAATGAGCAGTTCTTC. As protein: CSAPVSGKGYNEQFF.

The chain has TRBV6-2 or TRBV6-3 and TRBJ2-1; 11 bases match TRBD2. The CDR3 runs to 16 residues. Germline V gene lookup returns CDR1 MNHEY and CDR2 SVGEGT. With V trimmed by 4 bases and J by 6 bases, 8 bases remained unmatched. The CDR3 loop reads CASSSELAGVPNEQFF. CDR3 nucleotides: TGTGCCAGCAGTTCAGAACTAGCGGGAGTCCCCAATGAGCAGTTCTTC.

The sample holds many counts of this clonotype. The CDR3 here is CASSQDRSDTQYF. The CDR3 DNA reads as TGTGCCAGCAGCCAAGACAGATCAGATACGCAGTATTTT. V and J are TRBV3-1 and TRBJ2-3; D not certain. Germline V gene lookup returns CDR1 LGHDT and CDR2 YNNKEL (reference sequence). Trimming took 0 bases from V and 4 from J, leaving 5 bases between them. The CDR3 is 13 amino acids.

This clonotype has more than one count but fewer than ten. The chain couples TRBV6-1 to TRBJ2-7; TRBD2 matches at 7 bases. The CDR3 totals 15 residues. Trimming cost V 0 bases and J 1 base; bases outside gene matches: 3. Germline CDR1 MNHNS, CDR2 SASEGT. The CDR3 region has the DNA TGTGCCAGCAGTGAAGCACCGGGAGGATCCTACGAGCAGTACTTC. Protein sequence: CASSEAPGGSYEQYF.

CDR3 nucleotides: TGTGCCACCAGCAGAAAGACTAGCGGGAGAATGTTTGAGCAGTTCTTC. It encodes CATSRKTSGRMFEQFF. The V gene is TRBV15, the J gene TRBJ2-1; 12 bases agree with TRBD2. The CDR3 sequence is 16 residues long. The junction had 8 bases not matched to a gene; V was cut back by 2 bases and J by 9 bases. Germline V gene lookup returns CDR1 LNHNV and CDR2 YYDKDF (reference sequence).

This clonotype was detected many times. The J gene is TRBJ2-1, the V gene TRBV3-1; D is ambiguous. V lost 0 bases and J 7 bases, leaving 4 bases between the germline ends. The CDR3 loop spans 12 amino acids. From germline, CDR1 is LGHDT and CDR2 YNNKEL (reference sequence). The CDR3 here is CASSQDRNEQFF. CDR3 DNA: TGTGCCAGCAGCCAAGACAGGAATGAGCAGTTCTTC.

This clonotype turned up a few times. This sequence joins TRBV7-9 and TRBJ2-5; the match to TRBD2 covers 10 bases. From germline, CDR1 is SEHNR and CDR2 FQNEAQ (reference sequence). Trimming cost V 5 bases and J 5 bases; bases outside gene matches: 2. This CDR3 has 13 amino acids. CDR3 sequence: CASSQGLAETQYF. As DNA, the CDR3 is TGTGCCAGCAGCCAGGGACTAGCGGAGACCCAGTACTTC.

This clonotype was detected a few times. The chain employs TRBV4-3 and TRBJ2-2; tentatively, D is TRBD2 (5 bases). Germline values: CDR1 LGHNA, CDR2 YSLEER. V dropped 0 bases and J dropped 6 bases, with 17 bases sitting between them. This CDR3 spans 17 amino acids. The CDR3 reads CASSQDSYRRGSGELFF. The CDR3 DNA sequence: TGCGCCAGCAGCCAAGATTCCTACCGACGGGGTTCCGGGGAGCTGTTTTTT.

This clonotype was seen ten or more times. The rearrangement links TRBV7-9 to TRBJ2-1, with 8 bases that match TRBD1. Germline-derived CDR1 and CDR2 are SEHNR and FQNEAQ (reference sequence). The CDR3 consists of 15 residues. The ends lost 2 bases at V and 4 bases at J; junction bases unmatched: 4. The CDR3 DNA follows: TGTGCCAGCAGCTTACGGGACAGGTTGTACAATGAGCAGTTCTTC. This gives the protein CASSLRDRLYNEQFF.

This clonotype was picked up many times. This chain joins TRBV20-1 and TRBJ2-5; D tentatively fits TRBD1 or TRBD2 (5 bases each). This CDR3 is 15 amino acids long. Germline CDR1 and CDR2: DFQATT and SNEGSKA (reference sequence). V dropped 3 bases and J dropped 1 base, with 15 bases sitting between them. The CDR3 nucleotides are TGCAGTGCTAGTGGCTCAGCCGGGACCCAAGAGACCCAGTACTTC. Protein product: CSASGSAGTQETQYF.

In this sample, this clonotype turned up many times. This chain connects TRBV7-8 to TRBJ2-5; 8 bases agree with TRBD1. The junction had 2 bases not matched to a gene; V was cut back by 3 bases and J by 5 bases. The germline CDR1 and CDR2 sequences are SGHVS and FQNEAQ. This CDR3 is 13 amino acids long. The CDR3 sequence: CASSFDRGETQYF. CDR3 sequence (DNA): TGTGCCAGCAGCTTCGACAGGGGTGAGACCCAGTACTTC.

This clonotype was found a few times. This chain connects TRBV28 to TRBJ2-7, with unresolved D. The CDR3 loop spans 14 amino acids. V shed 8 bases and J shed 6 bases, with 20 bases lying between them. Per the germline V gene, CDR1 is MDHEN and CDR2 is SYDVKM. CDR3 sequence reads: CASRHEESISEQYF. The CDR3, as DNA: TGTGCCAGCCGGCACGAGGAGTCGATCTCCGAGCAGTACTTC.

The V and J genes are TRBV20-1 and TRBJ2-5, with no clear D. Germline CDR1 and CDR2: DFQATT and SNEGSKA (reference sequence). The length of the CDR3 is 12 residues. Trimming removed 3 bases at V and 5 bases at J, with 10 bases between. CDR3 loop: CSASYQLETQYF. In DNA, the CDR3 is TGCAGTGCTAGTTATCAGCTGGAGACCCAGTACTTC.

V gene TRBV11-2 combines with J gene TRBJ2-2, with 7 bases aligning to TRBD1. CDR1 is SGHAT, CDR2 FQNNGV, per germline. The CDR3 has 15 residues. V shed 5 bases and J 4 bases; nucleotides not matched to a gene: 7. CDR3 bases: TGTGCCAGCAGCACAGGGGTGTTTAGCACCGGGGAGCTGTTTTTT. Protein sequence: CASSTGVFSTGELFF.

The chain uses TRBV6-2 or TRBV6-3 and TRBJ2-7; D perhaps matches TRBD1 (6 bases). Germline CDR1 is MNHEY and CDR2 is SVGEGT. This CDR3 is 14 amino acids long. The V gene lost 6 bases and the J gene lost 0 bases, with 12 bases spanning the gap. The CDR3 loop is CASRPTGGSYEQYF. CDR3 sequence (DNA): TGTGCCAGCAGGCCGACAGGTGGCTCCTACGAGCAGTACTTC.